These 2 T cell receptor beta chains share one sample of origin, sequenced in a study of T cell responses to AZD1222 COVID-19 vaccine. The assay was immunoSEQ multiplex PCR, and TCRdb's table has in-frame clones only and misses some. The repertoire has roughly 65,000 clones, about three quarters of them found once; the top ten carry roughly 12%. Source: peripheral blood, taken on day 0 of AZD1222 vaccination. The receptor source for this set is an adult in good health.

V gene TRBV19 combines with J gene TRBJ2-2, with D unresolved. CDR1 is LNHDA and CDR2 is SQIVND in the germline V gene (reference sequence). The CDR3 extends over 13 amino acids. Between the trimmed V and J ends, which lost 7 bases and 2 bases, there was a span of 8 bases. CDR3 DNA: TGTGCCAGTACCAATCCTAACACCGGGGAGCTGTTTTTT. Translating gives CASTNPNTGELFF.

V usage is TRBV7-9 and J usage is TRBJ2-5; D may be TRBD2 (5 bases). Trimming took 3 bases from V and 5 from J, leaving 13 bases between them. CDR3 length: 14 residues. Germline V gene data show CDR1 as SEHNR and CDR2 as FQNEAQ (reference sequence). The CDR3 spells CASSLEDLVETQYF. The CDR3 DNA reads TGTGCCAGCAGCTTGGAGGATTTGGTTGAGACCCAGTACTTC.